One sample yielded the 22 T cell receptor beta chains listed below, sequenced in a study of blood T cell repertoires in COVID-19. Sequenced by immunoSEQ multiplex PCR; TCRdb stores in-frame clones only, minus some. The table records roughly 84,000 clones, less than 80% of them present only once. Sequenced sample: peripheral blood. These receptors were taken from a woman aged 45-60 years with acute or convalescent COVID-19.

The chain couples TRBV4-1 to TRBJ2-7; 8 nucleotides match TRBD1. The CDR3 has 21 residues. V lost 1 base and J lost 0; bases outside the gene matches: 20. In germline, CDR1 is MGHRA, CDR2 YSYEKL. This chain's CDR3 is CASSQGLLGQGRRGTSYEQYF. DNA of the CDR3: TGCGCCAGCAGCCAAGGCCTCCTTGGACAGGGTAGGAGGGGGACCTCCTACGAGCAGTACTTC.

Only a few counts were recorded for this clone. The rearrangement links TRBV27 to TRBJ1-5; no clear D. CDR1 is MNHEY, CDR2 SMNVEV, per germline (reference sequence). V dropped 0 bases and J dropped 1 base, with 7 bases sitting between them. The CDR3 covers 15 residues. Here the CDR3 DNA reads TGTGCCAGCAGTTTATCTCCTGCGAGCAATCAGCCCCAGCATTTT. Its translation: CASSLSPASNQPQHF.

The chain uses TRBV7-2 and TRBJ1-1, with TRBD1 matching 9 bases. The CDR3 extends over 15 amino acids. V lost 2 bases and J lost 2; bases outside the gene matches: 3. CDR1 and CDR2 (germline): SGHTA, FQGNSA. CDR3 in DNA: TGTGCCAGCAGCTTAAAGGGACAGGGCAACACTGAAGCTTTCTTT. This encodes CASSLKGQGNTEAFF. The full variable domain, completed using reference TRBV7-2 and TRBJ1-1, is GAGVSQSPSNKVTEKGKDVELRCDPISGHTALYWYRQSLGQGLEFLIYFQGNSAPDKSGLPSDRFSAERTGGSVSTLTIQRTQQEDSAVYLCASSLKGQGNTEAFFGQGTRLTVV.

The table lists this clone with a count of one. The chain employs TRBV2 and TRBJ1-2, with 10 bases lining up with TRBD1. The CDR3 has 18 residues. CDR1 SNHLY and CDR2 FYNNEI come from the germline V gene. The CDR3: CAIVSTGTGVSPNYGYTF. DNA of the CDR3: TGTGCAATCGTCTCCACCGGGACAGGGGTATCCCCTAACTATGGCTACACCTTC.

The chain employs TRBV6-5 and TRBJ2-7; D might be TRBD1 (6 bases). Germline CDR1 and CDR2: MNHEY and SVGAGI. The CDR3 has 15 residues. Trimming removed 0 bases from V and 2 bases from J, with 11 bases in between. The CDR3 region has the DNA TGTGCCAGCAGTTACTCGTTTACAGGGCCCTACGAGCAGTACTTC. It translates to CASSYSFTGPYEQYF.

This clone was observed a handful of times. V usage is TRBV28 and J usage is TRBJ1-1; D not certain. The CDR3 loop spans 11 amino acids. CDR1 MDHEN and CDR2 SYDVKM come from the germline V gene. Trimming pared 7 bases from V and 7 bases from J, leaving 10 bases between. The DNA of the CDR3 is TGTGCCAGCAAGGTGGCGGATGAAGCTTTCTTT. It translates to CASKVADEAFF.

The genes are TRBV19 and TRBJ1-2; 11 bases align to TRBD1. Trimming cost V 5 bases and J 2 bases; bases outside gene matches: 4. The CDR3 has 15 residues. Germline values: CDR1 LNHDA, CDR2 SQIVND (reference sequence). The CDR3 reads CASSPGQGANYGYTF. The CDR3 DNA follows: TGTGCCAGTAGTCCCGGACAGGGGGCAAACTATGGCTACACCTTC.

This chain uses TRBV28 with TRBJ1-2, with 7 positions matching TRBD1. Trimming at V came to 5 bases and at J to 7 bases, leaving 4 bases not matched to a gene. CDR3 length: 12 residues. The V gene's germline CDR1 is MDHEN and CDR2 SYDVKM. CDR3 sequence: CASSGDRVGYTF. Written as DNA, the CDR3 is TGTGCCAGCAGTGGGGACAGAGTTGGCTACACCTTC.

This clone was counted a few times. J is TRBJ1-2 and V is TRBV28; the D is unclear. V lost 6 bases to trimming and J lost 4 bases, with 15 bases between them. The V gene's germline CDR1 is MDHEN and CDR2 SYDVKM. The CDR3 runs 14 residues. Here the CDR3 reads CASRKVAGVYGYTF. CDR3 coding DNA: TGTGCCAGCAGAAAAGTAGCTGGTGTCTATGGCTACACCTTC.

The chain recombines TRBV10-1 with TRBJ2-2, with a weak D call TRBD1 (5 bases). Germline V lookup: CDR1 WNHNN, CDR2 SYGVQD (reference sequence). The V gene lost 10 bases and the J gene lost 7 bases, with 13 bases spanning the gap. The CDR3 runs 12 residues. The CDR3 here is CAIKKGVGELFF. CDR3 sequence (DNA): TGCGCCATCAAAAAAGGGGTCGGGGAGCTGTTTTTT.

The chain uses TRBV4-1 and TRBJ2-3; D is perhaps TRBD2 (7 bases). Trimming pared 6 bases from V and 1 base from J, leaving 17 bases between. Germline V gene data show CDR1 as MGHRA and CDR2 as YSYEKL. The CDR3 has 16 residues. The CDR3 coding sequence is TGCGCCAGCAGTGTATCGGGAGGACAGCGCACAGATACGCAGTATTTT. Translating it yields CASSVSGGQRTDTQYF.

The CDR3 DNA is TGTGCCAGCAGTTTATCCTGGGGGCAGAGCACTGAAGCTTTCTTT. It yields the protein CASSLSWGQSTEAFF. This rearrangement joins TRBV27 to TRBJ1-1, with a weak D call TRBD1 (6 bases). V was pared by 0 bases and J by 4 bases, with 12 bases between. CDR3 length equals 15 residues. Germline lookup yields CDR1 MNHEY and CDR2 SMNVEV (reference sequence).

Only a few counts were recorded for this clone. V usage is TRBV5-1 and J usage is TRBJ1-2, with 12 bases lining up with TRBD1. Per germline, CDR1 SGHRS and CDR2 YFSETQ. CDR3 size: 15 residues. J was trimmed by 7 bases and V by 4 bases; bases with no gene match: 8. In nucleotides, the CDR3 is TGCGCCAGCAGCGCGGGACAGGGGGCGTATGGTGGCTACACCTTC. This codes for CASSAGQGAYGGYTF. The full variable domain, completed using reference TRBV5-1 and TRBJ1-2, is KAGVTQTPRYLIKTRGQQVTLSCSPISGHRSVSWYQQTPGQGLQFLFEYFSETQRNKGNFPGRFSGRQFSNSRSEMNVSTLELGDSALYLCASSAGQGAYGGYTFGSGTRLTVV.

This clone came up many times. This sequence joins TRBV24-1 and TRBJ1-1; D is unresolved. Per germline, CDR1 KGHDR and CDR2 SFDVKD. With 7 bases removed from V and 10 bases from J, the gap between germline ends came to 12 bases. The CDR3 extends over 11 amino acids. For the CDR3, the DNA is TGTGCCACCAGGGTTAGAAATGGAGCTTTCTTT. It codes for CATRVRNGAFF.

This rearrangement joins TRBV16 to TRBJ1-1; 7 nucleotides line up with TRBD1. Germline CDR1 reads KGHSY; CDR2 reads FQNENV. V was clipped by 4 bases and J by 4 bases; unmatched bases: 6. The CDR3 extends over 14 amino acids. The DNA for the CDR3 is TGTGCCAGCAGCCCCCAGGGGGTAGGCACTGAAGCTTTCTTT. It encodes CASSPQGVGTEAFF. Supplemented by reference TRBV16 and TRBJ1-1, the full variable domain reads GEEVAQTPKHLVRGEGQKAKLYCAPIKGHSYVFWYQQVLKNEFKFLISFQNENVFDETGMPKERFSAKCLPNSPCSLEIQATKLEDSAVYFCASSPQGVGTEAFFGQGTRLTVV.

The V gene is TRBV7-7, the J gene TRBJ2-3; D might be TRBD1 (6 bases). This CDR3 has 15 amino acids. Germline V gene lookup returns CDR1 SSHAT and CDR2 FNYEAQ (reference sequence). V was cut by 1 base and J by 0 bases, with 8 bases left in between. The CDR3 loop reads CASSLGTASTDTQYF. The CDR3 bases are TGTGCCAGCAGCTTAGGGACAGCTAGCACAGATACGCAGTATTTT.

This clone was picked up a small number of times. V gene TRBV9 combines with J gene TRBJ2-7; the match to TRBD1 covers 9 bases. CDR1 is SGDLS, CDR2 YYNGEE, per germline. Trimming cost V 7 bases and J 3 bases; bases outside gene matches: 8. The CDR3 runs 14 residues. DNA of the CDR3: TGTGCCAGCTCGCCAAAGGGACAGGGCTACGAGCAGTACTTC. Translation gives CASSPKGQGYEQYF.

This clone has more than one count but fewer than ten. V usage is TRBV27 and J usage is TRBJ1-4, with a tentative D call TRBD1 (5 bases). There are 17 residues in the CDR3. Germline CDR1 reads MNHEY; CDR2 reads SMNVEV (reference sequence). The V gene lost 4 bases and the J gene lost 3 bases, with 18 bases spanning the gap. The CDR3 DNA sequence: TGTGCCAGCAGTTCGACAGCCATGACGTGGGCTAATGAAAAACTGTTTTTT. Its protein is CASSSTAMTWANEKLFF.

This clone was seen more than once but under ten times. The chain joins TRBV28 to TRBJ1-6, with D unclear. This CDR3 is 13 amino acids long. Germline values: CDR1 MDHEN, CDR2 SYDVKM. With 3 bases removed from V and 10 bases from J, the gap between germline ends came to 10 bases. CDR3 nucleotide sequence: TGTGCCAGCAGTTTCCAGAGGGAGTCACCCCTCCACTTT. Its protein is CASSFQRESPLHF.

The chain uses TRBV3-1 (or the pseudogene TRBV3-2) and TRBJ1-2; no definite D call. From germline, CDR1 is LGHDT and CDR2 YNNKEL (reference sequence). This CDR3 contains 15 residues. The V end was cut by 0 bases, the J end by 4 bases, with 12 bases between. The CDR3 DNA reads TGTGCCAGCAGCCAAGATTTGGAGGGCCCCTATGGCTACACCTTC. Amino acids: CASSQDLEGPYGYTF.

The chain is built from TRBV27 and TRBJ2-7; the D gene is possibly TRBD2 (6 bases). Trimming removed 6 bases at V and 3 bases at J, with 6 bases between. The germline V gene has CDR1 MNHEY and CDR2 SMNVEV (reference sequence). This CDR3 region has 11 residues. The CDR3 nucleotides are TGTGCCAGCAGGGGGGGCTACGAGCAGTACTTC. Its translation: CASRGGYEQYF.

The sample holds one count of this clone. The gene calls are TRBV5-1 and TRBJ1-2; 9 positions match TRBD1. Germline CDR1 is SGHRS and CDR2 is YFSETQ. The CDR3 has 13 residues. The junction had 3 bases not matched to a gene; V was cut back by 4 bases and J by 5 bases. The DNA for the CDR3 is TGCGCCAGCAGCGTCGGACAGGGGTATGGCTACACCTTC. It translates to CASSVGQGYGYTF.